Shown below are 6 T cell receptor beta chains from a single sample sequenced in a study of shared clonotypes between healthy human individuals. The assay was immunoSEQ multiplex PCR, and TCRdb's table has in-frame clones only and misses some. The sample records 2 million to 3 million clones, 80% to 95% being singletons. What was sequenced was naive CD4+ T cells from PBMCs. Subset in this sample: CD45RA+ positively selected. The receptor source for this set is a man younger than 35 in good health. Some clones in this sample may be carry-over from other donors' samples.

This chain joins TRBV28 and TRBJ2-1; 7 bases are a match to TRBD1. This CDR3 is 17 amino acids long. The V segment lost 3 bases and the J segment 8 bases; nucleotides outside the gene matches: 16. Germline V CDR1 and CDR2: MDHEN, SYDVKM. CDR3 coding DNA: TGTGCCAGCAGTTTGGGCCCCCTCGACAGGGATGGGGATGAGCAGTTCTTC. Translating it yields CASSLGPLDRDGDEQFF.

This clone was recorded only once. The CDR3 coding sequence is TGTGCCTCACGAAGGGAACAGGGAGTTGACGAAAAACTGTTTTTT. Residues: CASRREQGVDEKLFF. This chain uses TRBV27 with TRBJ1-4; weak D call: TRBD1 (6 bases). From germline, CDR1 is MNHEY and CDR2 SMNVEV (reference sequence). The CDR3 consists of 15 residues. V lost 11 bases and J lost 8, with 24 bases in between. Full variable domain (missing parts from reference TRBV27 and TRBJ1-4): EAQVTQNPRYLITVTGKKLTVTCSQNMNHEYMSWYRQDPGLGLRQIYYSMNVEVTDKGDVPEGYKVSRKEKRNFPLILESPSPNQTSLYFCASRREQGVDEKLFFGSGTQLSVL.

This clone was detected once. This sample also contains other DNA sequences that code for the same CDR3. CDR3: CASTGYNEQFF. The CDR3 DNA is TGTGCCAGTACTGGCTACAATGAGCAGTTCTTC. The chain uses TRBV6-1 and TRBJ2-1, with D unclear. V was shortened by 9 bases and J by 3 bases, with 6 bases between the two germline ends. From germline, CDR1 is MNHNS and CDR2 SASEGT. The CDR3 is 11 residues long.

V usage is TRBV30 and J usage is TRBJ2-1; the match to TRBD1 covers 12 bases. Germline V gene lookup returns CDR1 GTSNPN and CDR2 SVGIG (reference sequence). The CDR3 has 12 amino acids. V shed 5 bases, J shed 10 bases, and the junction held 3 bases outside the gene matches. The CDR3 loop reads CAWGDRGREQFF. The CDR3 DNA reads TGTGCCTGGGGGGACAGGGGGCGCGAGCAGTTCTTC.

Points on this clone: Other nucleotide sequences from this sample produce the same CDR3. V usage is TRBV5-1 and J usage is TRBJ2-7; 11 bases are a match to TRBD1. J gave up 3 bases and V 4 bases, and 3 bases lay outside the gene matches. Germline V gene data show CDR1 as SGHRS and CDR2 as YFSETQ. The CDR3 totals 14 residues. The CDR3, as DNA: TGCGCCAGCAGCATCGGGACAGGGGGCTACGAGCAGTACTTC. This translates into CASSIGTGGYEQYF.

The rearrangement joins TRBV27 to TRBJ1-6; D remains ambiguous. Trimming took off 6 bases at V and 8 bases at J, with 14 bases between the two ends. This CDR3 comprises 14 residues. In germline, CDR1 is MNHEY, CDR2 SMNVEV (reference sequence). In nucleotides, the CDR3 is TGTGCCAGCAGCCCCCTGGTCGGGGATTCACCCCTCCACTTT. It encodes CASSPLVGDSPLHF.